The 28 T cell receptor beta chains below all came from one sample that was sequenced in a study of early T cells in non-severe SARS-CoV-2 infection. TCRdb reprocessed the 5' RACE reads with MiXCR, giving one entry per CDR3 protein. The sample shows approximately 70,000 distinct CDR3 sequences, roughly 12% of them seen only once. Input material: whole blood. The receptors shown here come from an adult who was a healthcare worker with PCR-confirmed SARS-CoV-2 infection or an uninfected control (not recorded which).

The DNA for the CDR3 is TGTGCCAGCAGCGGGCGACTAGCGGGAGTTAAAGATACGCAGTATTTT. It translates to CASSGRLAGVKDTQYF. This chain joins TRBV6-6 and TRBJ2-3, with TRBD2 matching 12 bases. CDR3 length equals 16 residues. With 6 bases clipped from V and 5 bases from J, the junction kept 9 bases outside the gene matches. Germline CDR1 is MNHNY and CDR2 is SVGAGI (reference sequence).

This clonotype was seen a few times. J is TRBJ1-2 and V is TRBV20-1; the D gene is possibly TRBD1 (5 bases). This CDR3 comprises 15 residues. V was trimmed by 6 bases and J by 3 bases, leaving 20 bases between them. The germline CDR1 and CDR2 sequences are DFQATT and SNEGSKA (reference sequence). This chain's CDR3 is CSARSSGGADYGYTF. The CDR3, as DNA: TGCAGTGCCAGAAGTTCGGGGGGAGCTGACTATGGCTACACCTTC.

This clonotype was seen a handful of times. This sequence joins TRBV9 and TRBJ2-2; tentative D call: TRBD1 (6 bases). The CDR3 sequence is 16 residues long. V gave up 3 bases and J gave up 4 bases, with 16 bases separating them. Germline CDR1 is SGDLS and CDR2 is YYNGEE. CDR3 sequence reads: CASSALSGAPTGELFF. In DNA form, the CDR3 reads TGTGCCAGCAGCGCGTTGTCAGGGGCCCCCACCGGGGAGCTGTTTTTT. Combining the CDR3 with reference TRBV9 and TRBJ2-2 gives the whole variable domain DSGVTQTPKHLITATGQRVTLRCSPRSGDLSVYWYQQSLDQGLQFLIQYYNGEERAKGNILERFSAQQFPDLHSELNLSSLELGDSALYFCASSALSGAPTGELFFGEGSRLTVL.

CDR3 region: CASSYLSGANVLTF. The CDR3 region has the DNA TGTGCCAGCAGTTACCTCTCTGGGGCCAACGTCCTGACTTTC. The chain employs TRBV6-2 or TRBV6-3 and TRBJ2-6; D ambiguous. The CDR3 has 14 residues. V was pared by 2 bases and J by 0 bases, with 2 bases between. Germline V lookup: CDR1 MNHEY, CDR2 SVGEGT.

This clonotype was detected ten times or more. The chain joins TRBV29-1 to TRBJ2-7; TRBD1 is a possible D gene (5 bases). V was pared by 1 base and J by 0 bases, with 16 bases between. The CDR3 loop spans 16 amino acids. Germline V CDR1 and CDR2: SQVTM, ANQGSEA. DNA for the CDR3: TGCAGCGTTGAAGGGAAAACAGGACCCCGCTCCTACGAGCAGTACTTC. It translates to CSVEGKTGPRSYEQYF.

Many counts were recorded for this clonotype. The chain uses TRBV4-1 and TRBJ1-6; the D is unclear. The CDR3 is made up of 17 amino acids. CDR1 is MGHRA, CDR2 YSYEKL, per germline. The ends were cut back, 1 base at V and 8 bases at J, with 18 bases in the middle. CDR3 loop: CASSQVSMGFSDSPLHF. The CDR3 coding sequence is TGCGCCAGCAGCCAAGTTAGCATGGGGTTTTCGGATTCACCCCTCCACTTT.

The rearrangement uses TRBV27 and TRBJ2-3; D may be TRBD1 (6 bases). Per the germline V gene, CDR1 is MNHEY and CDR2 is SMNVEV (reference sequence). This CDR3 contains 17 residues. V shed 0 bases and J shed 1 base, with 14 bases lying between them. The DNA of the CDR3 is TGTGCCAGCAGTTTATCGCCAGGGGAGTTTCGCACAGATACGCAGTATTTT. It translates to CASSLSPGEFRTDTQYF.

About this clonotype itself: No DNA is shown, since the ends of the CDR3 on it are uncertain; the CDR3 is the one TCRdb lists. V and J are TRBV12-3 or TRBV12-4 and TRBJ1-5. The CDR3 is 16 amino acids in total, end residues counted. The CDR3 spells CASSTSGRLSNQPQHF.

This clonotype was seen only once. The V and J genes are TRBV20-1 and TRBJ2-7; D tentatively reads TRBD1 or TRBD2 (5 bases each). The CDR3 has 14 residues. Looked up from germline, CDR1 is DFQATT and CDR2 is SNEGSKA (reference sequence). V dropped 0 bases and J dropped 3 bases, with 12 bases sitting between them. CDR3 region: CSARDRGGGYEQYF. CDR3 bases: TGCAGTGCTAGAGATCGGGGCGGAGGCTACGAGCAGTACTTC.

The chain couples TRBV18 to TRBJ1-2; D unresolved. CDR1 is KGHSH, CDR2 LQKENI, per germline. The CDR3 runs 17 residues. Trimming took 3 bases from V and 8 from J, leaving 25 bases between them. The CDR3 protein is CASSPQELAEPGYGYTF. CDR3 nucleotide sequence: TGTGCCAGCTCACCCCAAGAGCTAGCTGAGCCGGGGTACGGCTACACCTTC.

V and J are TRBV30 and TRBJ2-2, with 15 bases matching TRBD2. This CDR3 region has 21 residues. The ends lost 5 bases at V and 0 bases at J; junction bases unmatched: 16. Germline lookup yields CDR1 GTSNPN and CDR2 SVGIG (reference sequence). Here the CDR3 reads CAWPYPSPGLAGGPNTGELFF. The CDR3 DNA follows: TGTGCCTGGCCTTACCCTAGTCCGGGACTAGCGGGAGGACCGAACACCGGGGAGCTGTTTTTT.

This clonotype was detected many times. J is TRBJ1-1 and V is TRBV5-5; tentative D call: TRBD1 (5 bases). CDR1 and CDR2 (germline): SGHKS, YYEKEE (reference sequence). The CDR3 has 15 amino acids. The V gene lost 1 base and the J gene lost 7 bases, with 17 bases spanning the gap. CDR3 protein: CASSLSFRGAVEAFF. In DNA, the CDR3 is TGTGCCAGCAGCTTGTCTTTTCGAGGGGCAGTTGAAGCTTTCTTT.

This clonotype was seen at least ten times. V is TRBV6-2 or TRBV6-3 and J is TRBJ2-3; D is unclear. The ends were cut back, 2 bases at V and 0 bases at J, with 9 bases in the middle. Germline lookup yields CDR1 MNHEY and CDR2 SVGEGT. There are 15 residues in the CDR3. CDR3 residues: CASSYGQQSTDTQYF. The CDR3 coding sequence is TGTGCCAGCAGTTACGGGCAGCAGAGCACAGATACGCAGTATTTT.

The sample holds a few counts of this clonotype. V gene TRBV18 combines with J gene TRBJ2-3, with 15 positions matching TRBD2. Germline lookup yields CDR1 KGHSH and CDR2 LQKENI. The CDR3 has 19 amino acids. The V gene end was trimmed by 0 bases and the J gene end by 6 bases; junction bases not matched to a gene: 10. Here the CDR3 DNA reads TGTGCCAGCTCACCACCGTTGTCTGGGACTAGCGGGAGGCTCGATACGCAGTATTTT. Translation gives CASSPPLSGTSGRLDTQYF.

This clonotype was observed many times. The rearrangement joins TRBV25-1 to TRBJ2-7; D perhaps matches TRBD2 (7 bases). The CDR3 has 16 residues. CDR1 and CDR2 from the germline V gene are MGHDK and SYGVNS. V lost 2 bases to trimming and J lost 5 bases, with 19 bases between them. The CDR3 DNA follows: TGTGCCAGCAGTGAAGGAAGGGGGGACTACGACAACGAGCAGTACTTC. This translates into CASSEGRGDYDNEQYF.

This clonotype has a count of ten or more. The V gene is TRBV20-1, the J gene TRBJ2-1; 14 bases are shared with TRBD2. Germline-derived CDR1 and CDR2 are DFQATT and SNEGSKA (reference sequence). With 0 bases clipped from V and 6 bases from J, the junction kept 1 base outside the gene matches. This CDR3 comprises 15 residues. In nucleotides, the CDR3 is TGCAGTGCTAGAGAAGGACTAGCGGGGGGCAATGAGCAGTTCTTC. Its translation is CSAREGLAGGNEQFF.

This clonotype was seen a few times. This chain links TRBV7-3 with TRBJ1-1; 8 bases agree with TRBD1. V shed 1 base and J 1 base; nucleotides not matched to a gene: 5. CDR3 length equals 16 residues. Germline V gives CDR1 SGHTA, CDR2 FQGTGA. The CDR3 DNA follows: TGTGCCAGCAGCTTAAGCCACGGGACAGGGAACACTGAAGCTTTCTTT. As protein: CASSLSHGTGNTEAFF.

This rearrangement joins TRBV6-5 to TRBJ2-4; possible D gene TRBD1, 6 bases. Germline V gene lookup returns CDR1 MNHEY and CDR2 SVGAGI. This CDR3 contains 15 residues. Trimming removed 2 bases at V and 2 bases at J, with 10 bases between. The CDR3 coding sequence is TGTGCCAGCAGTTACCTGCAGGGGACCAAAAACATTCAGTACTTC. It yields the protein CASSYLQGTKNIQYF.

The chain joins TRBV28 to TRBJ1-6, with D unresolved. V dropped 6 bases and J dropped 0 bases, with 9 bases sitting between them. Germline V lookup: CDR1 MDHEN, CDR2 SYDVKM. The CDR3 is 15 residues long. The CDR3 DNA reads TGTGCCAGCAGCCTGGAGAGCTCCTATAATTCACCCCTCCACTTT. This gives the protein CASSLESSYNSPLHF.

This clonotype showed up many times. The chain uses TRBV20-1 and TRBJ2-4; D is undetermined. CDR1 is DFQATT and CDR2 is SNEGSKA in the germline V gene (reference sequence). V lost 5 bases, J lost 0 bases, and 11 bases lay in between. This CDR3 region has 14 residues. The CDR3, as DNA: TGCAGTGCTGGGCCCAGACTAGCCAAAAACATTCAGTACTTC. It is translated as CSAGPRLAKNIQYF.

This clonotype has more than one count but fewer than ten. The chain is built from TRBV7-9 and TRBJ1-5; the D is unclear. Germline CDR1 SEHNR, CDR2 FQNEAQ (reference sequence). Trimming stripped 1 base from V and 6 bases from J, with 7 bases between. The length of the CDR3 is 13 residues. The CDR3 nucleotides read TGTGCCAGCAGCTTAGAAAATTTTCAGCCCCAGCATTTT. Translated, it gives CASSLENFQPQHF. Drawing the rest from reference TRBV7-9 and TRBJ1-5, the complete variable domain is DTGVSQNPRHKITKRGQNVTFRCDPISEHNRLYWYRQTLGQGPEFLTYFQNEAQLEKSRLLSDRFSAERPKGSFSTLEIQRTEQGDSAMYLCASSLENFQPQHFGDGTRLSIL.

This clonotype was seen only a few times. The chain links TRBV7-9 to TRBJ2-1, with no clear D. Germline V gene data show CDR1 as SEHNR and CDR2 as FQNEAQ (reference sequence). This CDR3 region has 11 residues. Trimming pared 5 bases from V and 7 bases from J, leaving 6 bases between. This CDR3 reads CASSASNEQFF. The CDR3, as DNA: TGTGCCAGCAGCGCCAGTAATGAGCAGTTCTTC.

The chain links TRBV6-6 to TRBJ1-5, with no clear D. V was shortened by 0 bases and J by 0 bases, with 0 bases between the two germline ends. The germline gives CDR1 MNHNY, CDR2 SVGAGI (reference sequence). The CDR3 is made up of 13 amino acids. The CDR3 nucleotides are TGTGCCAGCAGTTACTCTAGCAATCAGCCCCAGCATTTT. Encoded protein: CASSYSSNQPQHF.

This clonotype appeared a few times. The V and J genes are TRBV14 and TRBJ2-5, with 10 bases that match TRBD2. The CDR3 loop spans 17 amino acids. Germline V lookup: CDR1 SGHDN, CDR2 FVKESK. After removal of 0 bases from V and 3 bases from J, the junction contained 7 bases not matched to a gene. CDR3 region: CASSQEPSGLAEETQYF. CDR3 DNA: TGTGCCAGCAGCCAAGAACCATCCGGACTAGCGGAAGAGACCCAGTACTTC.

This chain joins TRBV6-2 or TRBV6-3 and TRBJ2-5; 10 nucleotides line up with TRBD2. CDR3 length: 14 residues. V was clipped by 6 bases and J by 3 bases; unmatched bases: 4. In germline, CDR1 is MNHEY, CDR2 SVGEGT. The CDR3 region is CASRKAGGEETQYF. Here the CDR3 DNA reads TGTGCCAGCAGGAAAGCGGGAGGGGAAGAGACCCAGTACTTC.

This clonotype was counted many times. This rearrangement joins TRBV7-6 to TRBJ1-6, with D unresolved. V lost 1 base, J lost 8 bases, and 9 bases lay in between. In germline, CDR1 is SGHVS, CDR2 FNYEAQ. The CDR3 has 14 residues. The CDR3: CASSLDTDYSPLHF. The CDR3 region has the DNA TGTGCCAGCAGCTTAGACACGGACTATTCACCCCTCCACTTT.

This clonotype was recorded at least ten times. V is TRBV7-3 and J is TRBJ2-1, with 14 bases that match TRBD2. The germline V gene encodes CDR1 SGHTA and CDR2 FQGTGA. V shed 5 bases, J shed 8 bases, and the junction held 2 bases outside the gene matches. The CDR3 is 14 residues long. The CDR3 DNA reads TGTGCCAGCAGCCCGGGACTAGCGGGAGATGAGCAGTTCTTC. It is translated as CASSPGLAGDEQFF. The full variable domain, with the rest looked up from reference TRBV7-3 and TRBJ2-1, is GAGVSQTPSNKVTEKGKYVELRCDPISGHTALYWYRQSLGQGPEFLIYFQGTGAADDSGLPNDRFFAVRPEGSVSTLKIQRTERGDSAVYLCASSPGLAGDEQFFGPGTRLTVL.

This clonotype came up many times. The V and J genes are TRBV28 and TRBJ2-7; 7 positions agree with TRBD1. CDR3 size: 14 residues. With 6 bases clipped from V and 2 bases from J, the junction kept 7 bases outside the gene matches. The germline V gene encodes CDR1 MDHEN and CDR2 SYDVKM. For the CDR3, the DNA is TGTGCCAGCAGACAGGGACAGACACCCTACGAGCAGTACTTC. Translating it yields CASRQGQTPYEQYF.